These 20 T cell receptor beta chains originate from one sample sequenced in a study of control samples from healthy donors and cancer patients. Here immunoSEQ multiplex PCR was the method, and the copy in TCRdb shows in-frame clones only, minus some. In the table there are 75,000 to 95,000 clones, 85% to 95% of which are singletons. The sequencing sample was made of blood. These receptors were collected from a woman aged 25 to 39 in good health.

The CDR3 sequence is CASSLGTRAYEQYF. CDR3 DNA: TGCGCCAGCAGCTTGGGGACACGGGCATACGAGCAGTACTTC. The rearrangement uses TRBV5-1 and TRBJ2-7; possible D gene TRBD1, 5 bases. V was trimmed by 0 bases and J by 4 bases, leaving 11 bases between them. The CDR3 sequence is 14 residues long. Per germline, CDR1 SGHRS and CDR2 YFSETQ.

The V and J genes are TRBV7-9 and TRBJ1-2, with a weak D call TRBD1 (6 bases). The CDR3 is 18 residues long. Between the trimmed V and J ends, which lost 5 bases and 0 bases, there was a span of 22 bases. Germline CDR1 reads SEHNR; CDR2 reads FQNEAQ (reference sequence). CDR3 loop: CASSQRGAEGVTNYGYTF. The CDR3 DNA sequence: TGTGCCAGCAGCCAGAGAGGCGCAGAGGGGGTAACTAACTATGGCTACACCTTC.

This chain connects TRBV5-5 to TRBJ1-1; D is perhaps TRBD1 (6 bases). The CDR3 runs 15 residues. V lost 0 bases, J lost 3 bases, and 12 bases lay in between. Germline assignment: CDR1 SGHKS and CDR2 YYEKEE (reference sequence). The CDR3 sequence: CASSLETGSYTEAFF. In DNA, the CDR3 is TGTGCCAGCAGCTTGGAAACAGGGTCGTACACTGAAGCTTTCTTT.

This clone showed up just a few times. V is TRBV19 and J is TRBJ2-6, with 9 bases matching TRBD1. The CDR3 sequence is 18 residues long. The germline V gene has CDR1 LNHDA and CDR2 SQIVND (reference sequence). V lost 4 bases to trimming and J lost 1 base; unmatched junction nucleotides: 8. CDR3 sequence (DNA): TGTGCCAGTAGTACGTTAAGGGACAGGGTATCTGGGGCCAACGTCCTGACTTTC. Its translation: CASSTLRDRVSGANVLTF.

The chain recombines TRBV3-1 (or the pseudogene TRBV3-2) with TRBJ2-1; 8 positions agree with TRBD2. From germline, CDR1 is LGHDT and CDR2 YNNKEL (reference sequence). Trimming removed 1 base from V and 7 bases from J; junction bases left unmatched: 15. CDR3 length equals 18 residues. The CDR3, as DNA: TGTGCCAGCAGCCAAGGTGCCGGAGTAGCGGGAAGACGAAATGAGCAGTTCTTC. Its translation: CASSQGAGVAGRRNEQFF.

CDR3: CACHGETYEQYF. The CDR3 DNA follows: TGTGCCTGCCACGGGGAAACCTACGAGCAGTACTTC. The chain has TRBV30 and TRBJ2-7; weak D call: TRBD2 (5 bases). Germline values: CDR1 GTSNPN, CDR2 SVGIG (reference sequence). Trimming cost V 6 bases and J 2 bases, with 11 bases left between them. The CDR3 has 12 residues. The variable domain in full, with the rest retrieved from reference TRBV30 and TRBJ2-7, is SQTIHQWPATLVQPVGSPLSLECTVEGTSNPNLYWYRQAAGRGLQLLFYSVGIGQISSEVPQNLSASRPQDRQFILSSKKLLLSDSGFYLCACHGETYEQYFGPGTRLTVT.

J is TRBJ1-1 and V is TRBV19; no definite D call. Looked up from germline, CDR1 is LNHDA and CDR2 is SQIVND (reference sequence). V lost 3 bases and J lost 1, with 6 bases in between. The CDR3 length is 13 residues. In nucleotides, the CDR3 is TGTGCCAGTAGTATCGACAAGAACACTGAAGCTTTCTTT. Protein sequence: CASSIDKNTEAFF. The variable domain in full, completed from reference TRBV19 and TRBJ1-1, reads DGGITQSPKYLFRKEGQNVTLSCEQNLNHDAMYWYRQDPGQGLRLIYYSQIVNDFQKGDIAEGYSVSREKKESFPLTVTSAQKNPTAFYLCASSIDKNTEAFFGQGTRLTVV.

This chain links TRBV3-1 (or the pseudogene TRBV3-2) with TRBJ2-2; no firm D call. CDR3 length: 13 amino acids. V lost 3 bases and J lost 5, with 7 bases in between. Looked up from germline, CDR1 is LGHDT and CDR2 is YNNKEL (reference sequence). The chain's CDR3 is CASSQMRTGELFF. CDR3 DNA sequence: TGTGCCAGCAGCCAGATGAGAACCGGGGAGCTGTTTTTT.

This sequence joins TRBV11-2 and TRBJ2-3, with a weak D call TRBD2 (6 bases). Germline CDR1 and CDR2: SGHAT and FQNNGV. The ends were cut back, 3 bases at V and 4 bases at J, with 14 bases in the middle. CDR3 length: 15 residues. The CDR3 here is CASSFGGISADTQYF. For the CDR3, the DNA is TGTGCCAGCAGCTTTGGGGGGATTAGCGCAGATACGCAGTATTTT.

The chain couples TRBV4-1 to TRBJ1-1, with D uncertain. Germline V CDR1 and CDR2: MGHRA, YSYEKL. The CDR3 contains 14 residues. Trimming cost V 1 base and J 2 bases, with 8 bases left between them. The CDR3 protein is CASSQAVLNTEAFF. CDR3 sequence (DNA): TGCGCCAGCAGCCAAGCGGTCTTAAACACTGAAGCTTTCTTT.

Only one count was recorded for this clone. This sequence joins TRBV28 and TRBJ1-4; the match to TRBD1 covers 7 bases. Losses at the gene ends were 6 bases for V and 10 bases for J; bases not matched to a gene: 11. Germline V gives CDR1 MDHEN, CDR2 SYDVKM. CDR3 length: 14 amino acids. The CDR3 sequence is CASSIGTELGKLFF. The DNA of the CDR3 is TGTGCCAGCAGCATTGGGACAGAATTGGGAAAACTGTTTTTT.

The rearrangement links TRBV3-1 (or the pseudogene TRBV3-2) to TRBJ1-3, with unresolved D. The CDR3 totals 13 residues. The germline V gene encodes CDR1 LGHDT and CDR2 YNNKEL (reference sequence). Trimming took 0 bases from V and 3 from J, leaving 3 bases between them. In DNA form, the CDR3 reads TGTGCCAGCAGCCAAGACGGTGGAAACACCATATATTTT. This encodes CASSQDGGNTIYF.

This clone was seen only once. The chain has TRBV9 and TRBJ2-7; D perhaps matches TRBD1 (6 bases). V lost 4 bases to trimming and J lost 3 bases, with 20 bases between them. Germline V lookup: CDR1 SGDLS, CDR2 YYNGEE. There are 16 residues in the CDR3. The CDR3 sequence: CASSPTGTNLNYEQYF. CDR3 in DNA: TGTGCCAGCAGCCCGACCGGGACAAACTTGAACTACGAGCAGTACTTC.

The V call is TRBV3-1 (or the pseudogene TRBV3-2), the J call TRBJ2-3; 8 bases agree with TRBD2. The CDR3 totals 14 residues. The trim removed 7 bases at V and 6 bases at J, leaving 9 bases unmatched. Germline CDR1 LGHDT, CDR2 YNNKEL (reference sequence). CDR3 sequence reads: CASTPSGGGDTQYF. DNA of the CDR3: TGTGCCAGCACCCCGAGCGGGGGAGGGGATACGCAGTATTTT.

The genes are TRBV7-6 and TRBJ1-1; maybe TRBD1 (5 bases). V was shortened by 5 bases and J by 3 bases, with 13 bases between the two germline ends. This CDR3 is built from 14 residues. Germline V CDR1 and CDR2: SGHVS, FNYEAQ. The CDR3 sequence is CASSISGRDTEAFF. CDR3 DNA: TGTGCCAGCAGCATCTCAGGGAGGGACACTGAAGCTTTCTTT.

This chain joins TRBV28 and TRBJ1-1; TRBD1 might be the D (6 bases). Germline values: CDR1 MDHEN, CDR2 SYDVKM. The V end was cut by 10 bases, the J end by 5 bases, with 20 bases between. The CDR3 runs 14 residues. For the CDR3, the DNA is TGTGCCACACACGGGGGGCCCCGGGGTACTGAAGCTTTCTTT. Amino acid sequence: CATHGGPRGTEAFF.

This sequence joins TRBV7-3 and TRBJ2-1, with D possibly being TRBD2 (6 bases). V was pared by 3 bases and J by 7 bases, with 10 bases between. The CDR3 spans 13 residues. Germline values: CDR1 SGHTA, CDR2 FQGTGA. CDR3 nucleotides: TGTGCCAGCAGCTTTCAGAGCGGGAATGAGCAGTTCTTC. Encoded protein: CASSFQSGNEQFF.

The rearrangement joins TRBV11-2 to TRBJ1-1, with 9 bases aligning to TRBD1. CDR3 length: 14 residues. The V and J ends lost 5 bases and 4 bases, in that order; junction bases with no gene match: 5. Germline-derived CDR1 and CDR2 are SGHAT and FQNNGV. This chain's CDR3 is CASSVGQGLTEAFF. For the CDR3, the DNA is TGTGCCAGCAGCGTGGGACAGGGACTCACTGAAGCTTTCTTT.

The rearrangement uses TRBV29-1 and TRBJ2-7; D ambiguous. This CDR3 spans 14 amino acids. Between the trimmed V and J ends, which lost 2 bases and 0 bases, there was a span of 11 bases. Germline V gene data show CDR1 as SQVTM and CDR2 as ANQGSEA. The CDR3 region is CSVEIGRSSYEQYF. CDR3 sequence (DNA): TGCAGCGTTGAAATTGGCAGGAGCTCCTACGAGCAGTACTTC.

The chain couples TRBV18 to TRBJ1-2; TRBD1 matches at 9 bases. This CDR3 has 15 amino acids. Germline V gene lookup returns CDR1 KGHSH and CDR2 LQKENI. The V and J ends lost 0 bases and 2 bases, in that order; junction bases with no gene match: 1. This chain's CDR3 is CASSPPGQGNYGYTF. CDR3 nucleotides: TGTGCCAGCTCACCACCGGGACAGGGAAACTATGGCTACACCTTC.